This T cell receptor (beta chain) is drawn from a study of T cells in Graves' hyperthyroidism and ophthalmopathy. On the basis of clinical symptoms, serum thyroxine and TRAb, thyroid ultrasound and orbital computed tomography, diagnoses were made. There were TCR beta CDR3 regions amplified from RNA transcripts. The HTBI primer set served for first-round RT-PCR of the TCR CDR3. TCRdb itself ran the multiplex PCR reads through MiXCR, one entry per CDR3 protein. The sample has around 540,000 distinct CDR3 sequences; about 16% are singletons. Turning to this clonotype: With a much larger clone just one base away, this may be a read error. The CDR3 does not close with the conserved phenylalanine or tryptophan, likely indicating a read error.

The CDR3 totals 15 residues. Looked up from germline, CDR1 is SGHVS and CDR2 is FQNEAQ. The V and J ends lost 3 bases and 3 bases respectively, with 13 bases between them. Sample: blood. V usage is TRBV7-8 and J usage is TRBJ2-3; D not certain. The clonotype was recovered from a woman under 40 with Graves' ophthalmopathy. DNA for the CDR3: TGTGCCAGCAGCTTCGCGGAAGGGTGGACAGATACGCAGTATCTT. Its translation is CASSFAEGWTDTQYL.